This paragraph covers one TCR beta chain sequence. This clonotype appeared a few times. What antigen it recognizes has not been identified. There are no base qualities to consult, and no much larger clone falls within one base. These data originate in a study of response to subunit inactivated influenza vaccine (dated by TCRdb to the late 2010s). Study-level background: To follow how T cells responded to a trivalent subunit inactivated influenza vaccine, the researchers relied on deep quantitative profiling of the T cell receptor repertoire.

The library was obtained by RT-PCR. The data were produced on an Illumina HiSeq 2500. The public reads were reprocessed in TCRdb via fastp at Q25 and MiXCR, keeping in-frame beta chains. Each CDR3 protein gets just one entry, which takes the most common genes and DNA from the rows behind it. For this sample the table gives about 800,000 distinct CDR3 sequences, of which approximately 22% were detected only once. 9.5% to 13% of the sample is in the top ten clones. Beyond this particular receptor, the publication reports: According to the authors, only a limited number of new T cells may be recruited by each seasonal influenza vaccination.

Per the germline V gene, SNHLY is the CDR1 and FYNNEI is the CDR2. V is cut back by 4 bases and J by 4 bases, with 5 bases in the junction unmatched. Inclusive of the bounding cysteine and phenylalanine, the CDR3 is 16 residues long. The entry retains the CDR3 DNA only, 48 bases that are in frame from base 1. The TCR was taken from a man aged 50 to 59 who received an inactivated influenza vaccine. Donor details come from another sample of the same person, matched by shared clones. The sample consisted of PBMCs from blood, taken around 5 days after vaccination. The chain uses TRBV2 and TRBJ2-1; 12 central nucleotides agree with TRBD2. The sequenced DNA is TGTGCCAGCAGTGTGCTAGCGGGGGGGCCGTACAATGAGCAGTTCTTC. Its amino acids are CASSVLAGGPYNEQFF.